The rows below give T cell receptor beta chains drawn from one sample of a study of T cell changes during pregnancy in multiple sclerosis. Clones were sequenced by immunoSEQ multiplex PCR, and TCRdb holds only the in-frame ones, with some missing. The sample shows over 50,000 clones, roughly 89% of them seen only once. The sample comprised peripheral blood from another person, used as feeder cells. The receptors stem from a human donor whose cells served as feeder cells for cultures in a pregnancy study. The CDR3 runs from the conserved cysteine through the conserved F or W. A D gene is named only where the DNA matches it firmly. Some rows have no size entry. The others give once, few or many, or a class for an expanded clone.

CDR3 length,D gene,clone size,V gene,J gene,CDR3 DNA,CDR3 protein
17,-,-,TRBV27,TRBJ2-1,TGTGCCAGCAGTTTTCACTCCTCCGGATGGGGACTGAATGAGCAGTTCTTC,CASSFHSSGWGLNEQFF
13,-,-,TRBV30,TRBJ1-4,TGTGCCGGGACCTCTCAGGGAGGCGAAAAACTGTTTTTT,CAGTSQGGEKLFF
14,TRBD1,-,TRBV27,TRBJ1-2,TGTGCCAGCTCAGCAAACAGGGGTAACTATGGCTACACCTTC,CASSANRGNYGYTF
12,TRBD2,-,TRBV10-3,TRBJ2-2,TGTGCCACGGGGGGAAACACCGGGGAGCTGTTTTTT,CATGGNTGELFF
15,TRBD2,-,TRBV5-4,TRBJ2-1,TGTGCCAGCAGCCGATATAGCGGGCCCAACAATGAGCAGTTCTTC,CASSRYSGPNNEQFF
12,-,-,TRBV28,TRBJ1-2,TGTGCCAGCAGTTTGACAGGCTATGGCTACACCTTC,CASSLTGYGYTF
16,-,-,TRBV6-1,TRBJ1-3,TGTGCCAGCAGTGCACAGGCCCTTAGCTCTGGAAACACCATATATTTT,CASSAQALSSGNTIYF
16,TRBD1,-,TRBV7-9,TRBJ2-7,TGTGCCAGCAGCTTAGTTACGGGACAGGGGACCTACGAGCAGTACTTC,CASSLVTGQGTYEQYF
15,-,few,TRBV4-1,TRBJ2-2,TGCGCCAGCAGCCAGCAACCGCTACGTGTCGGGGAGCTGTTTTTT,CASSQQPLRVGELFF
13,-,few,TRBV7-2,TRBJ2-1,TGTGCCAGCAGCCCTCGATCTTACAATGAGCAGTTCTTC,CASSPRSYNEQFF
15,TRBD2,-,TRBV7-3,TRBJ2-1,TGTGCCAGCAGACCCCATAGCGGGAGGAGGAATGAGCAGTTCTTC,CASRPHSGRRNEQFF
15,TRBD1,-,TRBV7-9,TRBJ1-1,TGTGCCAGCAGAAAAAACGGGACAGGGTACACTGAAGCTTTCTTT,CASRKNGTGYTEAFF
15,-,-,TRBV7-9,TRBJ2-1,TGTGCCAGCAGCTTCATGTCGATACCCACCAATGAGCAGTTCTTC,CASSFMSIPTNEQFF
16,-,-,TRBV5-6,TRBJ2-2,TGTGCCAGCAGCCCCGAAGGAGGGGGAAACACCGGGGAGCTGTTTTTT,CASSPEGGGNTGELFF
13,-,-,TRBV11-2,TRBJ2-7,TGTGCCAGCAGCTCCGGCCCCCTCGGGGAGCAGTACTTC,CASSSGPLGEQYF
13,-,-,TRBV5-6,TRBJ2-7,TGTGCCAGCAGCTTCGGGGCGGACTACGAGCAGTACTTC,CASSFGADYEQYF
13,-,-,TRBV5-4,TRBJ1-5,TGTGCCAGCAGCCGGGACCGCTATCAGCCCCAGCATTTT,CASSRDRYQPQHF
14,-,-,TRBV6-5,TRBJ1-5,TGTGCCAGCAGTTTGGGTTCGGGGGCTCAGCCCCAGCATTTT,CASSLGSGAQPQHF
14,-,-,TRBV9,TRBJ1-2,TGTGCCAGCAGCAACAGGGATTTTCCCTATGGCTACACCTTC,CASSNRDFPYGYTF
13,-,-,TRBV2,TRBJ2-1,TGTGCCAGCACTCAGGGGCCAAACAATGAGCAGTTCTTC,CASTQGPNNEQFF
15,TRBD1,-,TRBV9,TRBJ1-3,TGTGCCAGCAGCGCCACAGGGGGCTCTGGAAACACCATATATTTT,CASSATGGSGNTIYF
12,-,-,TRBV6-5,TRBJ2-3,TGTGCCAGCAGATTAAGCACAGATACGCAGTATTTT,CASRLSTDTQYF
15,-,-,TRBV4-3,TRBJ1-1,TGCGCCAGCAGCCAAGATAGGGCTGGCGACACTGAAGCTTTCTTT,CASSQDRAGDTEAFF
13,-,few,TRBV7-9,TRBJ2-7,TGTGCCAGCAGCCCTAGTCCGGTGGGGACCAAGTACTTC,CASSPSPVGTKYF
18,TRBD2,-,TRBV4-2,TRBJ2-2,TGTGCCAGCAGCCAATCGGGACTAGCGGGGCTGAACACCGGGGAGCTGTTTTTT,CASSQSGLAGLNTGELFF
14,-,once,TRBV2,TRBJ2-5,TGTGCCAGCAGCCATTCCGGGACGGAAGAGACCCAGTACTTC,CASSHSGTEETQYF
14,-,-,TRBV19,TRBJ1-3,TGTGCCAGTAGTGCAGTGCACTCTGGAAACACCATATATTTT,CASSAVHSGNTIYF
15,TRBD2,-,TRBV6-4,TRBJ2-3,TGTGCCAGCAGTACCGGGACTAGCGGGGCAGATACGCAGTATTTT,CASSTGTSGADTQYF
15,-,-,TRBV5-6,TRBJ2-5,TGTGCCAGCAGCCGGCAGGGGGGAATCCAAGAGACCCAGTACTTC,CASSRQGGIQETQYF
15,TRBD2,-,TRBV27,TRBJ2-1,TGTGCCAGCAGCCGACTAGCGGGGGGGTACAATGAGCAGTTCTTC,CASSRLAGGYNEQFF
13,-,-,TRBV29-1,TRBJ2-6,TGCAGCGTAAGGACAGCAGGGGCCAACGTCCTGACTTTC,CSVRTAGANVLTF
17,TRBD2,-,TRBV7-3,TRBJ2-1,TGTGCCAGCAGCCTAACCGCCGGGCGGGAGACCCAGGGTGAGCAGTTCTTC,CASSLTAGRETQGEQFF
14,TRBD1,-,TRBV7-9,TRBJ2-7,TGTGCCAGCAGCTCGGGACAGAGCTCCTACGAGCAGTACTTC,CASSSGQSSYEQYF
13,-,-,TRBV19,TRBJ2-1,TGTGCCAGTAGTATGGTGGATAACAATGAGCAGTTCTTC,CASSMVDNNEQFF
17,-,-,TRBV28,TRBJ1-5,TGTGCCAGCAGTTTTCAATGGGGAGGTGGCGGCAATCAGCCCCAGCATTTT,CASSFQWGGGGNQPQHF
11,-,-,TRBV15,TRBJ2-3,TGTGCCACCAGTGGTCTGGATACGCAGTATTTT,CATSGLDTQYF
15,TRBD2,-,TRBV28,TRBJ2-1,TGTGCCAGCAGAAAACTGACTAGCGCCTACAATGAGCAGTTCTTC,CASRKLTSAYNEQFF
14,-,-,TRBV6-1,TRBJ1-6,TGTGCCAGCAGTAGTAGCTCCTATAATTCACCCCTCCACTTT,CASSSSSYNSPLHF
13,-,-,TRBV7-9,TRBJ1-4,TGTGCCAGCAGCTCGTCCGGGGCTGAAAAACTGTTTTTT,CASSSSGAEKLFF
16,TRBD2,-,TRBV5-1,TRBJ2-2,TGCGCCAGCAGCTTAGAACTAGCGGCGAACACCGGGGAGCTGTTTTTT,CASSLELAANTGELFF
15,-,-,TRBV5-1,TRBJ1-4,TGCGCCAGCAGCTTGGACGGCGCAACTAATGAAAAACTGTTTTTT,CASSLDGATNEKLFF
17,-,-,TRBV4-3,TRBJ2-7,TGCGCCAGCAGCCAAGGTTACCACGGGGGAGCAACGTACGAGCAGTACTTC,CASSQGYHGGATYEQYF
13,TRBD2,-,TRBV6-5,TRBJ2-1,TGTGCCAGCAGGGGACTAGCGGGGAATGAGCAGTTCTTC,CASRGLAGNEQFF
16,-,-,TRBV7-2,TRBJ1-5,TGTGCCAGCAGCTCCCTGCTATCGACAGTCAATCAGCCCCAGCATTTT,CASSSLLSTVNQPQHF